Shown below are 27 T cell receptor beta chains from a single sample sequenced in a study of shared clonotypes between healthy human individuals. Measured with immunoSEQ multiplex PCR; TCRdb has only the in-frame clones, and not every one. The profile shows roughly 2 million clones, more than 90% of them singletons. Material: naive CD4+ T cells sorted from blood. Subset denoted: CD45RA+ positively selected. Source of these receptors: a man in his late teens or twenties in good health.

In its sample, this clone was seen a few times. Other DNA variants within this sample encode the same CDR3. This chain joins TRBV7-2 and TRBJ1-3, with D unclear. The CDR3 loop spans 12 amino acids. Germline V gene data show CDR1 as SGHTA and CDR2 as FQGNSA. Between the trimmed V and J ends, which lost 0 bases and 3 bases, there was a span of 0 bases. The CDR3 bases are TGTGCCAGCAGCTTAGCTGGAAACACCATATATTTT. Its protein is CASSLAGNTIYF.

V is TRBV7-3 and J is TRBJ2-5; D is unresolved. Germline lookup yields CDR1 SGHTA and CDR2 FQGTGA. The length of the CDR3 is 13 residues. The V and J ends lost 1 base and 7 bases respectively, with 10 bases between them. CDR3 region: CASSLNVVGTQYF. CDR3 DNA sequence: TGTGCCAGCAGCTTAAACGTGGTCGGGACCCAGTACTTC.

This chain links TRBV10-3 with TRBJ2-3; 7 nucleotides line up with TRBD1. CDR3 length: 14 residues. Germline V gives CDR1 ENHRY, CDR2 SYGVKD. After removal of 5 bases from V and 7 bases from J, the junction contained 9 bases not matched to a gene. In nucleotides, the CDR3 is TGTGCCATCAGTACAGACACAGGGGCGTATACGCAGTATTTT. Amino acid sequence: CAISTDTGAYTQYF.

The chain joins TRBV7-8 to TRBJ2-2; D possibly matches TRBD1 or TRBD2 (5 bases each). V lost 4 bases and J 4 bases, leaving 16 bases between the germline ends. The CDR3 totals 16 residues. Germline V gene data show CDR1 as SGHVS and CDR2 as FQNEAQ. CDR3 in DNA: TGTGCCAGCAGCTCGGTCCTCCAGGGAGCCACCGGGGAGCTGTTTTTT. Its translation is CASSSVLQGATGELFF.

The J gene is TRBJ2-5, the V gene TRBV2, with D perhaps TRBD2 (5 bases). With 5 bases removed from V and 7 bases from J, the gap between germline ends came to 14 bases. The germline CDR1 and CDR2 sequences are SNHLY and FYNNEI. This CDR3 is 13 amino acids long. In DNA form, the CDR3 reads TGTGCCAGCAGTAGAACTAGGGCAGGGACCCAGTACTTC. Translating gives CASSRTRAGTQYF.

V and J are TRBV5-4 and TRBJ2-5; 11 bases match TRBD2. The CDR3 is 16 amino acids. V lost 4 bases to trimming and J lost 2 bases; unmatched junction nucleotides: 7. CDR1 is SGHNT, CDR2 YYREEE, per germline (reference sequence). The CDR3 here is CASSPTGTSGQETQYF. CDR3 sequence (DNA): TGTGCCAGCAGCCCCACCGGGACTAGCGGACAAGAGACCCAGTACTTC.

This clone was observed once. The chain links TRBV4-1 to TRBJ2-7, with 7 bases aligning to TRBD1. This CDR3 region has 14 residues. V gave up 4 bases and J gave up 1 base; unmatched junction bases: 4. Germline V lookup: CDR1 MGHRA, CDR2 YSYEKL. The CDR3, as DNA: TGCGCCAGCAGCCCCGGGACAGTGTCCTACGAGCAGTACTTC. Protein: CASSPGTVSYEQYF.

V usage is TRBV25-1 and J usage is TRBJ2-5; possible D gene TRBD2, 6 bases. The length of the CDR3 is 16 residues. The germline gives CDR1 MGHDK, CDR2 SYGVNS. The germline V and J ends were trimmed by 1 base and 4 bases, with 16 bases remaining between them. CDR3 region: CASSEFGGGAGETQYF. CDR3 coding DNA: TGTGCCAGCAGTGAATTCGGCGGAGGGGCCGGAGAGACCCAGTACTTC.

This sequence joins TRBV5-6 and TRBJ2-1; possibly TRBD1 for D (5 bases). Trimming pared 0 bases from V and 7 bases from J, leaving 14 bases between. CDR3 length: 15 amino acids. Germline V gene lookup returns CDR1 SGHDT and CDR2 YYEEEE. This CDR3 reads CASSLGQTIGNEQFF. In DNA form, the CDR3 reads TGTGCCAGCAGCTTGGGACAGACCATAGGTAATGAGCAGTTCTTC.

A single count supports this clone. The J gene is TRBJ1-4, the V gene TRBV28; no reliable D call. The CDR3 runs to 15 residues. V lost 5 bases and J lost 4, with 14 bases in between. The germline V gene has CDR1 MDHEN and CDR2 SYDVKM. CDR3 DNA: TGTGCCAGCAGTCCGGCCGGTACCTTTAATGAAAAACTGTTTTTT. This encodes CASSPAGTFNEKLFF.

The chain joins TRBV21-1 to TRBJ1-2. TRBV21-1 is classified as a pseudogene. The CDR3 is 16 amino acids. CDR3 DNA sequence: TGTGCCAGCAGCAAAGCGCTTTCTGGAAAGGGCTATGGCTACACCTTC. It yields the protein CASSKALSGKGYGYTF.

The chain has TRBV28 and TRBJ1-5, with D perhaps TRBD1 (5 bases). The CDR3 length is 15 residues. Trimming removed 2 bases at V and 4 bases at J, with 12 bases between. The germline CDR1 and CDR2 sequences are MDHEN and SYDVKM. The DNA for the CDR3 is TGTGCCAGCAGTTTAAAGCAAGGGGTGAATCAGCCCCAGCATTTT. Its protein product is CASSLKQGVNQPQHF.

The chain uses TRBV19 and TRBJ2-6, with D possibly matching TRBD1 (6 bases). The CDR3 spans 16 residues. V was pared by 5 bases and J by 0 bases, with 11 bases between. Germline CDR1 is LNHDA and CDR2 is SQIVND (reference sequence). The CDR3 DNA follows: TGTGCCAGTAGTGTTCAGGGGACCTCTGGGGCCAACGTCCTGACTTTC. This gives the protein CASSVQGTSGANVLTF.

This clone was detected once. The chain has TRBV6-6 and TRBJ2-7, with D maybe TRBD2 (7 bases). V shed 5 bases and J shed 6 bases, with 17 bases lying between them. The CDR3 contains 14 residues. Germline loops: CDR1 MNHNY, CDR2 SVGAGI (reference sequence). The CDR3 DNA follows: TGTGCCAGCAGTAGTAGGGGGGGCGCGGGCGAGCAGTACTTC. It yields the protein CASSSRGGAGEQYF.

The J gene is TRBJ2-7, the V gene TRBV18, with TRBD2 matching 8 bases. Germline CDR1 is KGHSH and CDR2 is LQKENI. The junction had 9 bases not matched to a gene; V was cut back by 5 bases and J by 0 bases. CDR3 length: 16 residues. This CDR3 reads CASSSTLAGNSYEQYF. The DNA for the CDR3 is TGTGCCAGCTCATCGACCCTAGCGGGTAACTCCTACGAGCAGTACTTC.

Details on this clone: Within the sample, other DNA sequences also encode this same CDR3. The chain employs TRBV20-1 and TRBJ2-5; D is undetermined. Trimming removed 5 bases from V and 1 base from J, with 2 bases in between. The germline V gene encodes CDR1 DFQATT and CDR2 SNEGSKA (reference sequence). The CDR3 is 10 amino acids. This CDR3 reads CSASQETQYF. The CDR3 DNA reads as TGCAGTGCTTCCCAAGAGACCCAGTACTTC.

Details on this clone: This CDR3 is also generated by other DNA sequences in the sample. The chain has TRBV28 and TRBJ2-4, with TRBD1 as a possible D gene (6 bases). V was cut by 1 base and J by 6 bases, with 7 bases left in between. Germline V gene lookup returns CDR1 MDHEN and CDR2 SYDVKM. This CDR3 has 13 amino acids. CDR3 DNA: TGTGCCAGCAGTTTATCACAGGGAAACATTCAGTACTTC. Translation gives CASSLSQGNIQYF.

This chain connects TRBV21-1 to TRBJ2-3; the D segment call TRBD2 is taken from the table without a DNA check. TRBV21-1 is listed as a pseudogene. The CDR3 extends over 15 amino acids. The CDR3: CASSKMPSGTDTQYF. Here the CDR3 DNA reads TGTGCCAGCAGCAAAATGCCTAGCGGCACAGATACGCAGTATTTT.

The chain recombines TRBV4-1 with TRBJ2-7, with D hard to call. In germline, CDR1 is MGHRA, CDR2 YSYEKL. The CDR3 runs 15 residues. V lost 4 bases and J 7 bases, leaving 20 bases between the germline ends. The CDR3 DNA is TGCGCCAGCAGCCTACTGGTCCAGGACCTACGGGAGCAGTACTTC. Translation: CASSLLVQDLREQYF.

This clone was seen only once. The genes are TRBV10-2 and TRBJ1-5; D not certain. The CDR3 length is 12 residues. V lost 1 base, J lost 6 bases, and 4 bases lay in between. Germline V gene sequence: CDR1 WSHSY, CDR2 SAAADI. CDR3 DNA sequence: TGCGCCAGCAGTGAGTTAGGTCAGCCCCAGCATTTT. Translating it yields CASSELGQPQHF.

The genes are TRBV4-1 and TRBJ1-4; D may be TRBD1 (6 bases). This CDR3 is 18 amino acids long. Germline CDR1 and CDR2: MGHRA and YSYEKL. V gave up 4 bases and J gave up 8 bases, with 26 bases separating them. The CDR3 DNA sequence: TGCGCCAGCAGCCCTCAGGCGTCGGCCGCGGACAGTCGAGAAAAACTGTTTTTT. It yields the protein CASSPQASAADSREKLFF.

The V call is TRBV30, the J call TRBJ1-3; maybe TRBD1 (6 bases). V lost 3 bases and J lost 10, with 19 bases in between. There are 14 residues in the CDR3. CDR1 is GTSNPN and CDR2 is SVGIG in the germline V gene (reference sequence). CDR3 amino acids: CAWSQGRTRWTIYF. DNA for the CDR3: TGTGCCTGGAGCCAGGGGAGGACTAGGTGGACCATATATTTT.

The chain has TRBV7-8 and TRBJ2-7, with 10 bases fitting TRBD1. Per germline, CDR1 SGHVS and CDR2 FQNEAQ. The junction had 1 base not matched to a gene; V was cut back by 4 bases and J by 7 bases. The CDR3 runs to 12 residues. The CDR3 region has the DNA TGTGCCAGCAGCTGGACAGGGGGGGAGCAGTACTTC. Translating it yields CASSWTGGEQYF. Based on the CDR3 plus reference TRBV7-8 and TRBJ2-7, the full variable domain is GAGVSQSPRYKVAKRGQDVALRCDPISGHVSLFWYQQALGQGPEFLTYFQNEAQLDKSGLPSDRFFAERPEGSVSTLKIQRTQQEDSAVYLCASSWTGGEQYFGPGTRLTVT.

CDR3 DNA: TGTGCCTGGAGTGGGGGACTAGCGGAGCCCCAGTACTTC. Its protein product is CAWSGGLAEPQYF. The chain couples TRBV30 to TRBJ2-5; the match to TRBD2 covers 11 bases. CDR3 length: 13 residues. The germline V gene has CDR1 GTSNPN and CDR2 SVGIG (reference sequence). The junction had 4 bases not matched to a gene; V was cut back by 1 base and J by 9 bases.

This rearrangement joins TRBV5-6 to TRBJ2-7; D unresolved. The germline V gene has CDR1 SGHDT and CDR2 YYEEEE. This CDR3 spans 12 amino acids. V lost 6 bases, J lost 3 bases, and 10 bases lay in between. CDR3 DNA: TGTGCCAGCACCAGGACGGACTACGAGCAGTACTTC. Translated: CASTRTDYEQYF. Supplemented by reference TRBV5-6 and TRBJ2-7, the full variable domain reads DAGVTQSPTHLIKTRGQQVTLRCSPKSGHDTVSWYQQALGQGPQFIFQYYEEEERQRGNFPDRFSGHQFPNYSSELNVNALLLGDSALYLCASTRTDYEQYFGPGTRLTVT.

The chain links TRBV7-9 to TRBJ2-7; D is unresolved. Germline V gene sequence: CDR1 SEHNR, CDR2 FQNEAQ (reference sequence). Trimming shortened V by 1 base and J by 6 bases, and 7 bases separated the two germline ends. The CDR3 spans 12 residues. The CDR3 region has the DNA TGTGCCAGCAGCTTAGAGTACAGCGAGCAGTACTTC. Amino acids: CASSLEYSEQYF.

The chain couples TRBV4-1 to TRBJ2-2; 10 nucleotides match TRBD2. Trimming removed 3 bases from V and 4 bases from J; junction bases left unmatched: 2. Germline CDR1 and CDR2: MGHRA and YSYEKL. The CDR3 is 15 amino acids. In DNA form, the CDR3 reads TGCGCCAGCAGCCACGGACTAGCGGTCACCGGGGAGCTGTTTTTT. This translates into CASSHGLAVTGELFF.